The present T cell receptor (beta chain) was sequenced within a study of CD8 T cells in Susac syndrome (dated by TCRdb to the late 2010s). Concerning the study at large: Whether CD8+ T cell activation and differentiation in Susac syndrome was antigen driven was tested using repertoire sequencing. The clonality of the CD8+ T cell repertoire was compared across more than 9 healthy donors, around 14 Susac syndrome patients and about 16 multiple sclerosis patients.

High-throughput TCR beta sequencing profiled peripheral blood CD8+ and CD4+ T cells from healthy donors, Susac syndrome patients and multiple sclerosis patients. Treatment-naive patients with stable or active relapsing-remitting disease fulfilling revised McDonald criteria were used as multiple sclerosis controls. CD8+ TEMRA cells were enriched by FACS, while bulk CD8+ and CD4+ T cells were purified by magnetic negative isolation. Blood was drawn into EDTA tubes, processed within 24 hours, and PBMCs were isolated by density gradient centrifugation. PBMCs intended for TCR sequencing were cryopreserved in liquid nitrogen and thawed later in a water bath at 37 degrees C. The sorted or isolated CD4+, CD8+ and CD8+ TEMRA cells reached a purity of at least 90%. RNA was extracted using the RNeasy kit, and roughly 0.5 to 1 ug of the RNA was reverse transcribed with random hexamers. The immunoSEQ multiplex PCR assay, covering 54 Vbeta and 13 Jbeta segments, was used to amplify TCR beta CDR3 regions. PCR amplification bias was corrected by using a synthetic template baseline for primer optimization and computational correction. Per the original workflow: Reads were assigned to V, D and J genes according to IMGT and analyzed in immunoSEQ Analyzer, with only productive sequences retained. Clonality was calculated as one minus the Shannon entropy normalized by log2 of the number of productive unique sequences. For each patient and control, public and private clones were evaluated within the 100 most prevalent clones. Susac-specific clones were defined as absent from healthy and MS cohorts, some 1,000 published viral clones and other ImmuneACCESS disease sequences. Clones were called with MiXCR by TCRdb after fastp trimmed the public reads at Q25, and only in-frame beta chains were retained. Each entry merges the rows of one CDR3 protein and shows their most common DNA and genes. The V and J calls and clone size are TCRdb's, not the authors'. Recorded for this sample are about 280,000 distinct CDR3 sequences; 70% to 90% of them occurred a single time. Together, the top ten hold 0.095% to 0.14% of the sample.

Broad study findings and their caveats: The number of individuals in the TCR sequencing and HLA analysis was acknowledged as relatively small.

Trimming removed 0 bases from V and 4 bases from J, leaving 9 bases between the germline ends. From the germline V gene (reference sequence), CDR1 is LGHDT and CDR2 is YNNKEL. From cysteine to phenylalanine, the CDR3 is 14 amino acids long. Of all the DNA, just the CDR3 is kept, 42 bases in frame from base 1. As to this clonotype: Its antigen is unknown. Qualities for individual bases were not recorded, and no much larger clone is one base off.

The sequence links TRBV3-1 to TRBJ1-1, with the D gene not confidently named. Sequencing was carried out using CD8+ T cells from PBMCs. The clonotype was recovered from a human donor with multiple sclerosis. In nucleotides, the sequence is TGTGCCAGCAGCCAAGACGACTTGGGCACTGAAGCTTTCTTT. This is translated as CASSQDDLGTEAFF.